This T cell receptor (beta chain) was identified in a study of radiotherapy plus CTLA-4 blockade in lung cancer. On the study more broadly: The study recorded objective responses in about 18% of patients and disease control in under 35%.

Germline V gene data show CDR1 as LGHNA and CDR2 as YSLEER. The CDR3 sequence is 15 residues long. The J segment lost 8 bases and the V segment lost 4 bases, leaving 11 bases of the junction unmatched. This clone was seen a few times. Profiling relied on immunoSEQ multiplex PCR, and the TCRdb table lists in-frame clones only, not all of them. The sample has about 19,000 clones; around 88% are singletons. This chain links TRBV4-3 with TRBJ1-2; 9 nucleotides match TRBD1. The material sequenced was peripheral blood, taken from a patient treated with radiotherapy plus ipilimumab. The origin of this receptor is a human donor with non-small cell lung cancer whose response to radiotherapy plus ipilimumab could not be evaluated. CDR3 sequence (DNA): TGCGCCAGCAGCCGCGACAGGGGGGGTGTAAGAGGCTACACCTTC. It yields the protein CASSRDRGGVRGYTF.